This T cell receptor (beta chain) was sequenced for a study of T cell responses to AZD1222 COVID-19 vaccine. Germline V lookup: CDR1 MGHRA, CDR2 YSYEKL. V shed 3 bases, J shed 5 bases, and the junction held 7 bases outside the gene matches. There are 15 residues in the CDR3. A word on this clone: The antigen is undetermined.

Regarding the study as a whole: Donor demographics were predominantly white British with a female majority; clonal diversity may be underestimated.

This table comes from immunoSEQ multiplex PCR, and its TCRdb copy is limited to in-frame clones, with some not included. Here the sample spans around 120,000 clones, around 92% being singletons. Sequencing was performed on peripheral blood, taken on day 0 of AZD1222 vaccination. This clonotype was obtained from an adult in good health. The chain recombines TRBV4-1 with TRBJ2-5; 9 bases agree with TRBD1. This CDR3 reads CASSHGTGNKETQYF. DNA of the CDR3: TGCGCCAGCAGCCATGGGACAGGGAATAAGGAGACCCAGTACTTC.